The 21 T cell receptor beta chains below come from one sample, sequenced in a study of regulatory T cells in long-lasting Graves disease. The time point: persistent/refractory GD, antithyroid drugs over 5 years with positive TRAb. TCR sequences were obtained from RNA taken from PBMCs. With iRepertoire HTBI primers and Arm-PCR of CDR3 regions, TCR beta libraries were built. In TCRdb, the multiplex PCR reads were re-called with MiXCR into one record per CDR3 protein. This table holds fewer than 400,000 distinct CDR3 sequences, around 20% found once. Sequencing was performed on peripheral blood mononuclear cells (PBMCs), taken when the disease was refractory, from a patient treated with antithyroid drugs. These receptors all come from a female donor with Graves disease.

The DNA for the CDR3 is TGTGCCAGCAGTGAATGGGGCCGTGGCACTGAAGCTTTCTTT. Protein sequence: CASSEWGRGTEAFF. The chain combines TRBV25-1 with TRBJ1-1; possibly TRBD1 for D (5 bases). Trimming removed 1 base from V and 4 bases from J, with 10 bases in between. CDR3 size: 14 residues. The germline V gene encodes CDR1 MGHDK and CDR2 SYGVNS.

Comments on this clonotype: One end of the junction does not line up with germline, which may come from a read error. The DNA for the CDR3 is TGTGCCAGTTTCGTAAAGGAGCACTATGGCTGCACCTTC. This encodes CASFVKEHYGCTF. This chain uses TRBV19 with TRBJ1-2; D is uncertain. Germline V gene data show CDR1 as LNHDA and CDR2 as SQIVND (reference sequence). The CDR3 length is 13 residues.

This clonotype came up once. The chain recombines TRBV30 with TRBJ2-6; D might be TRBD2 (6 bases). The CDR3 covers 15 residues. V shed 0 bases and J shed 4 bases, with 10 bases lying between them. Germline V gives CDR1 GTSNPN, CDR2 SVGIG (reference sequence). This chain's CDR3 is CAWSVGGVGANVLTF. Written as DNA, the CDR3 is TGTGCCTGGAGTGTAGGAGGGGTAGGGGCCAACGTCCTGACTTTC.

CDR3 DNA: TGCAGTGCTAGGACAACCTTATGGTCAGGGGGCTTCAGCGGCTACGAGCAGTACTTC. Protein sequence: CSARTTLWSGGFSGYEQYF. The V call is TRBV20-1, the J call TRBJ2-7, with 8 bases fitting TRBD1. J gave up 3 bases and V 3 bases, and 22 bases lay outside the gene matches. The germline V gene has CDR1 DFQATT and CDR2 SNEGSKA (reference sequence). The CDR3 is 19 amino acids.

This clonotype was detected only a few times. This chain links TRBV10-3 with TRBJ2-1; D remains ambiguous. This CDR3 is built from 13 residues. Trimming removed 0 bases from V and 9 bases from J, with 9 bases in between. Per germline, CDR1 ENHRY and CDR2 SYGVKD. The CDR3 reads CAISESKFSEQFF. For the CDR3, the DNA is TGTGCCATCAGTGAGTCGAAATTTAGTGAGCAGTTCTTC.

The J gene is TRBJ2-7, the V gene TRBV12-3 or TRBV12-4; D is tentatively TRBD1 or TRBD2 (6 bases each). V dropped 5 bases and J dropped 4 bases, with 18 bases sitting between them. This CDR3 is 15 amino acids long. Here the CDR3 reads CASSPGTTGGYEQYF. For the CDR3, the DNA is TGTGCCAGCAGTCCCGGGACAACCGGAGGGTACGAGCAGTACTTC.

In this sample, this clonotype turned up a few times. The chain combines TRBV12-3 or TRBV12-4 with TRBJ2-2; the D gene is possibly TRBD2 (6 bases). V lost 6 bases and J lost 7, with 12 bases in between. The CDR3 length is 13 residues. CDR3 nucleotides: TGTGCCAGCAGATCTAGCGTAGTCGGGGAGCTGTTTTTT. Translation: CASRSSVVGELFF.

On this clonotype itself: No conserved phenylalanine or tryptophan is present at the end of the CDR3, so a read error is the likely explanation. CDR3 amino acids: CASSPNAWGDYGYTL. The CDR3 nucleotides read TGTGCCAGCAGCCCGAATGCATGGGGCGACTATGGCTACACCCTC. The rearrangement joins TRBV5-6 to TRBJ1-2; D might be TRBD1 (5 bases). CDR1 and CDR2 (germline): SGHDT, YYEEEE. This CDR3 contains 15 residues. The V and J ends lost 4 bases and 3 bases respectively, with 16 bases between them.

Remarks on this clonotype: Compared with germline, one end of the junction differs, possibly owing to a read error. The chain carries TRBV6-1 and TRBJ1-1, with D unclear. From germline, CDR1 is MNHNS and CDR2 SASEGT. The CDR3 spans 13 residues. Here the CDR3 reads CASRNTGNTEASF. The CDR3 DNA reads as TGTGCCAGCAGGAACACGGGGAACACTGAAGCTTCCTTC.

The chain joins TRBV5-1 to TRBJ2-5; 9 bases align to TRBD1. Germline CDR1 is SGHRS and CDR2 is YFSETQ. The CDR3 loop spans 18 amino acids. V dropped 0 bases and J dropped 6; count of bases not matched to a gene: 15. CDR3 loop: CASSLGSQDRGGGKTQYF. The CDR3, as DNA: TGCGCCAGCAGCTTGGGGAGCCAGGACAGGGGCGGTGGTAAGACCCAGTACTTC. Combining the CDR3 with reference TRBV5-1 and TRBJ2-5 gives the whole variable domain KAGVTQTPRYLIKTRGQQVTLSCSPISGHRSVSWYQQTPGQGLQFLFEYFSETQRNKGNFPGRFSGRQFSNSRSEMNVSTLELGDSALYLCASSLGSQDRGGGKTQYFGPGTRLLVL.

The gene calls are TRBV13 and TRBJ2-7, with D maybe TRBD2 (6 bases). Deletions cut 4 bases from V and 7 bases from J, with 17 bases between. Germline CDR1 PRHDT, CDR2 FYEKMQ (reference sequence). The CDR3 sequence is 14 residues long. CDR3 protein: CASSSRLVMGEQYF. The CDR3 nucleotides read TGTGCCAGCAGCTCGCGACTAGTTATGGGTGAGCAGTACTTC.

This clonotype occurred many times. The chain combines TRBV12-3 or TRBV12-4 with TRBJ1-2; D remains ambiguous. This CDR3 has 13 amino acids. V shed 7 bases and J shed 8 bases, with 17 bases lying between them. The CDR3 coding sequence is TGTGCCAGCAACCACCGCCGCGTCGGAGGCTACACCTTC. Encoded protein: CASNHRRVGGYTF.

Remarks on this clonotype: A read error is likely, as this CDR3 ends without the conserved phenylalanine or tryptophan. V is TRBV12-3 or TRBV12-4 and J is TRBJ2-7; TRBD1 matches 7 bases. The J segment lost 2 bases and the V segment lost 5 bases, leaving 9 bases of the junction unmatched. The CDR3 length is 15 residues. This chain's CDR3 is CASSAGRDRAYEQYL. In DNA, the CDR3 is TGTGCCAGCAGTGCAGGACGTGACAGGGCCTACGAGCAGTACCTC.

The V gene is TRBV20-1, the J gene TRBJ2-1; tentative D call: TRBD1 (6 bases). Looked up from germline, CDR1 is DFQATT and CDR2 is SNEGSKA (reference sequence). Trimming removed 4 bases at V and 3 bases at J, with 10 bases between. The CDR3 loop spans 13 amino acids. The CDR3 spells CSATGTFYNEQFF. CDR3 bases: TGCAGTGCTACCGGGACATTCTACAATGAGCAGTTCTTC.

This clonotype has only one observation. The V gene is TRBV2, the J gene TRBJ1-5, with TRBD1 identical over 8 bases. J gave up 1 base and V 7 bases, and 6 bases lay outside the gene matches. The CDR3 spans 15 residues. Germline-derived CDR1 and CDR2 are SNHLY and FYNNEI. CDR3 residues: CASKAGGGSNQPQHF. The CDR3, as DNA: TGTGCCAGCAAGGCAGGGGGCGGAAGCAATCAGCCCCAGCATTTT.

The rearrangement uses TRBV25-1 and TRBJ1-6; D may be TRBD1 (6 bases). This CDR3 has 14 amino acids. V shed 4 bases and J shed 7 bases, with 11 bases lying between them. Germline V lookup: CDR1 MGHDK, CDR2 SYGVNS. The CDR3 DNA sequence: TGTGCCAGCAGTGTAACAGGGACCAATTCACCCCTCCACTTT. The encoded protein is CASSVTGTNSPLHF.

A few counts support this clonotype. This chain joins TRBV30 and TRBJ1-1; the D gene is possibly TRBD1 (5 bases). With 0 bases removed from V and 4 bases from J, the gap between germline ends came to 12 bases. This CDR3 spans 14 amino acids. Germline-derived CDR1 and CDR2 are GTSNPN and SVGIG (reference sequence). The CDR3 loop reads CAWSVMGESTEAFF. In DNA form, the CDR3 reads TGTGCCTGGAGTGTGATGGGGGAGAGCACTGAAGCTTTCTTT.

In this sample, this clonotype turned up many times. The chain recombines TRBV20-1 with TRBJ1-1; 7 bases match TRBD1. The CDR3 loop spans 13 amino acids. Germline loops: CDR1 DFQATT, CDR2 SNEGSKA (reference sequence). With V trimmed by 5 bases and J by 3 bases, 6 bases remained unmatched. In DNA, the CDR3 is TGCAGTGCTGGCAGACAGGGCTACACTGAAGCTTTCTTT. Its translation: CSAGRQGYTEAFF.

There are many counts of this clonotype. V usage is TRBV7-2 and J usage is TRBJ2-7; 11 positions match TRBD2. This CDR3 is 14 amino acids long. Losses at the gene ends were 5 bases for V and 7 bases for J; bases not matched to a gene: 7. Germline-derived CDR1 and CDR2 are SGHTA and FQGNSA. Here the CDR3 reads CASSRYSGRGEQYF. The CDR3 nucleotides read TGTGCCAGCAGCCGATATAGCGGGAGGGGAGAGCAGTACTTC. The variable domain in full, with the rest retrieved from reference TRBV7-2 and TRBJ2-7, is GAGVSQSPSNKVTEKGKDVELRCDPISGHTALYWYRQSLGQGLEFLIYFQGNSAPDKSGLPSDRFSAERTGGSVSTLTIQRTQQEDSAVYLCASSRYSGRGEQYFGPGTRLTVT.

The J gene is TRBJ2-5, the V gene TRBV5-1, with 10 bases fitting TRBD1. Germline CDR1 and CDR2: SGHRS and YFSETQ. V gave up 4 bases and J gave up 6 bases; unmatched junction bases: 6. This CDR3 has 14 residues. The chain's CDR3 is CASSRGQGMQTQYF. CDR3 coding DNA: TGCGCCAGCAGCCGGGGACAGGGGATGCAGACCCAGTACTTC.

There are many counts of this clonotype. DNA for the CDR3: TGTGCCAGCAGTTACTCGTTGAGGGAATTGGGTACAACTAATGAAAAACTGTTTTTT. Residues: CASSYSLRELGTTNEKLFF. The chain is built from TRBV6-5 and TRBJ1-4; D ambiguous. The CDR3 extends over 19 amino acids. Germline CDR1 reads MNHEY; CDR2 reads SVGAGI. Trimming took 0 bases from V and 0 from J, leaving 17 bases between them.